The T cell receptor (beta chain) under discussion was sequenced for a study of immune evolution from preneoplasia to lung adenocarcinoma. The repertoire was sequenced with immunoSEQ multiplex PCR; TCRdb's copy has only in-frame clones and lacks some. The sample gives approximately 9,600 clones, around 80% of which show up once; 5% to 8% is in the top ten. Only a few counts were recorded for this clone. Trimming removed 5 bases at V and 0 bases at J, with 13 bases between. Germline assignment: CDR1 SGHRS and CDR2 YFSETQ. The CDR3 has 15 residues. What was sequenced was FFPE lung adenocarcinoma in situ tissue. This clonotype was obtained from a person aged 55-85 years with lung adenocarcinoma. This chain joins TRBV5-1 and TRBJ2-3; D is possibly TRBD2 (5 bases). CDR3 sequence reads: CASRLDSTSTDTQYF. CDR3 DNA sequence: TGCGCCAGCAGACTGGACTCGACTAGCACAGATACGCAGTATTTT. Using reference TRBV5-1 and TRBJ2-3 for the parts outside the CDR3, the full variable domain is KAGVTQTPRYLIKTRGQQVTLSCSPISGHRSVSWYQQTPGQGLQFLFEYFSETQRNKGNFPGRFSGRQFSNSRSEMNVSTLELGDSALYLCASRLDSTSTDTQYFGPGTRLTVL.